The clone carrying this TCR beta chain occurred once. Sequenced by immunoSEQ multiplex PCR; TCRdb stores in-frame clones only, minus some. Of about 64,000 clones listed, 88% are singletons. This record belongs to a study of blood T cell repertoires in COVID-19. Study-level background: Material from acute and convalescent COVID-19 was sourced from the United States, Italy and Spain. In each case, the material was cDNA or gDNA derived from T cells, B-cell-depleted T cells, or PBMCs.

The CDR3 contains 16 residues. Trimming stripped 2 bases from V and 9 bases from J, with 20 bases between. The germline V gene encodes CDR1 SEHNR and CDR2 FQNEAQ (reference sequence). The rearrangement uses TRBV7-9 and TRBJ2-1, with D possibly matching TRBD1 (5 bases). Sequencing input: peripheral blood. The sequence came from a woman aged 55-69 years with COVID-19, enrolled during active disease. CDR3 sequence: CASSLKGQVGYGEQFF. In DNA, the CDR3 is TGTGCCAGCAGCTTAAAGGGGCAGGTGGGCTATGGTGAGCAGTTCTTC.